The 28 T cell receptor beta chains presented below share a single source sample, sequenced in a study of cytomegalovirus exposure and HLA in healthy donors. The PCR used 60 Vbeta and 13 Jbeta primers. Some clones are missing from TCRdb's copy, which holds only in-frame ones; the method was immunoSEQ multiplex PCR. The sample includes about 93,000 clones, less than 80% of them seen just once. Sequenced material: PBMCs. The receptors come from a woman aged 40 to 50 in good health and CMV-seronegative.

A remark on this clone: A much bigger clone sits one base away, suggesting this may be a read error. This chain joins TRBV6-1 and TRBJ2-3; TRBD1 might be the D (5 bases). Trimming removed 3 bases at V and 1 base at J, with 5 bases between. The length of the CDR3 is 13 residues. The V gene's germline CDR1 is MNHNS and CDR2 SASEGT. The CDR3 DNA reads as TGTGCCAGCAGTGACAGGGGCACAGATACGCAGTATTTT. This codes for CASSDRGTDTQYF.

The gene calls are TRBV11-2 and TRBJ1-1; D may be TRBD1 (6 bases). The CDR3 has 14 residues. V lost 7 bases and J lost 0, with 12 bases in between. The germline CDR1 and CDR2 sequences are SGHAT and FQNNGV. Written as DNA, the CDR3 is TGTGCCAGCACCCCTGGGACAATGAACACTGAAGCTTTCTTT. Its protein product is CASTPGTMNTEAFF. Complete variable domain (other parts from reference TRBV11-2 and TRBJ1-1): EAGVAQSPRYKIIEKRQSVAFWCNPISGHATLYWYQQILGQGPKLLIQFQNNGVVDDSQLPKDRFSAERLKGVDSTLKIQPAKLEDSAVYLCASTPGTMNTEAFFGQGTRLTVV.

This sequence joins TRBV28 and TRBJ1-5, with D possibly TRBD1 on 6 matching bases. CDR3 length: 15 amino acids. Trimming left V 6 bases short and J 3 bases short, with 15 bases between. Germline-derived CDR1 and CDR2 are MDHEN and SYDVKM. The CDR3 loop is CASRAPGGLNQPQHF. CDR3 in DNA: TGTGCCAGCAGAGCCCCGGGGGGCCTCAATCAGCCCCAGCATTTT.

V usage is TRBV14 and J usage is TRBJ2-7, with 7 bases identical to TRBD1. Germline V gene sequence: CDR1 SGHDN, CDR2 FVKESK. V trimming: 3 bases; J trimming: 2 bases; junction bases outside the gene matches: 7. The CDR3 runs 15 residues. The CDR3 region has the DNA TGTGCCAGCAGCCATCTAGACAGGGCCCCCTACGAGCAGTACTTC. The encoded protein is CASSHLDRAPYEQYF.

This clone appeared a few times. CDR3: CAISQTEMNTEAFF. The CDR3, as DNA: TGTGCCATCAGCCAGACAGAAATGAACACTGAAGCTTTCTTT. This chain uses TRBV10-3 with TRBJ1-1, with D perhaps TRBD1 (5 bases). V lost 6 bases and J 0 bases, leaving 11 bases between the germline ends. The CDR3 consists of 14 residues. CDR1 ENHRY and CDR2 SYGVKD come from the germline V gene.

This clone was detected only a few times. The chain joins TRBV6-6 to TRBJ1-1, with 9 bases identical to TRBD1. Trimming took 5 bases from V and 5 from J; bases not matched to a gene: 9. Germline V gene sequence: CDR1 MNHNY, CDR2 SVGAGI (reference sequence). The CDR3 contains 15 residues. For the CDR3, the DNA is TGTGCCAGCAGTCCAAGACGGACAGGGGATACTGAAGCTTTCTTT. Translation: CASSPRRTGDTEAFF.

The CDR3 here is CASRMASGTGELFF. The CDR3 region has the DNA TGTGCCAGCAGAATGGCTAGCGGGACCGGGGAGCTGTTTTTT. The rearrangement uses TRBV27 and TRBJ2-2, with 8 bases fitting TRBD2. This CDR3 is built from 14 residues. Germline V gene lookup returns CDR1 MNHEY and CDR2 SMNVEV (reference sequence). Trimming at V came to 6 bases and at J to 5 bases, leaving 5 bases not matched to a gene.

The V gene is TRBV19, the J gene TRBJ2-3; D remains unclear. V was pared by 3 bases and J by 0 bases, with 10 bases between. CDR3 length: 15 amino acids. Germline V lookup: CDR1 LNHDA, CDR2 SQIVND (reference sequence). CDR3 bases: TGTGCCAGTAGTATTCGTCAGTCAAGCACAGATACGCAGTATTTT. It specifies CASSIRQSSTDTQYF.

The chain is built from TRBV28 and TRBJ1-3; D possibly corresponds to TRBD1 (6 bases). With 3 bases removed from V and 0 bases from J, the gap between germline ends came to 12 bases. This CDR3 is built from 16 residues. Germline V gene sequence: CDR1 MDHEN, CDR2 SYDVKM. The CDR3 DNA reads TGTGCCAGCAGTTTCTGGACAGCCAACTCTGGAAACACCATATATTTT. It encodes CASSFWTANSGNTIYF.

About this clone itself: Since no conserved phenylalanine or tryptophan closes the CDR3, a read error is the likely cause. The chain couples TRBV5-1 to TRBJ2-2; D may be TRBD2 (6 bases). The germline V gene has CDR1 SGHRS and CDR2 YFSETQ. V was shortened by 0 bases and J by 6 bases, with 12 bases between the two germline ends. The CDR3 runs 15 residues. CDR3 sequence reads: CASSLEGGVAGELFS. Written as DNA, the CDR3 is TGCGCCAGCAGCTTGGAGGGCGGGGTCGCCGGGGAGCTGTTTTCT.

This clone qualifies as medium-sized. The chain couples TRBV6-1 to TRBJ1-5; a weak D match, TRBD1 (5 bases). V was shortened by 5 bases and J by 4 bases, with 9 bases between the two germline ends. The CDR3 spans 13 residues. CDR1 MNHNS and CDR2 SASEGT come from the germline V gene. The CDR3 DNA reads as TGTGCCAGCAGTCAGGGATGGAATCAGCCCCAGCATTTT. Encoded protein: CASSQGWNQPQHF.

Only a few counts were recorded for this clone. The chain carries TRBV28 and TRBJ1-4; D unclear. CDR1 is MDHEN and CDR2 is SYDVKM in the germline V gene. This CDR3 comprises 15 residues. The V end was cut by 4 bases, the J end by 4 bases, with 13 bases between. The CDR3 DNA is TGTGCCAGCAGTTATCTCCGGGTCCTTAATGAAAAACTGTTTTTT. Its protein product is CASSYLRVLNEKLFF.

The chain recombines TRBV6-5 with TRBJ1-5; TRBD1 might be the D (6 bases). The CDR3 spans 13 residues. V was cut by 5 bases and J by 2 bases, with 7 bases left in between. Germline loops: CDR1 MNHEY, CDR2 SVGAGI. The CDR3 protein is CASSAGGNQPQHF. CDR3 nucleotides: TGTGCCAGCAGTGCAGGGGGCAATCAGCCCCAGCATTTT.

V is TRBV29-1 and J is TRBJ1-4; D is ambiguous. CDR1 and CDR2 from the germline V gene are SQVTM and ANQGSEA. V shed 5 bases and J shed 3 bases, with 10 bases lying between them. CDR3 length: 13 residues. The CDR3 sequence is CSVPAGSNEKLFF. The CDR3 DNA sequence: TGCAGCGTTCCTGCGGGGTCTAATGAAAAACTGTTTTTT.

The rearrangement uses TRBV28 and TRBJ2-2, with D hard to call. Germline CDR1 reads MDHEN; CDR2 reads SYDVKM. This CDR3 is built from 16 residues. Trimming cost V 7 bases and J 6 bases, with 21 bases left between them. In DNA form, the CDR3 reads TGTGCCAGCACCGCCCGAGGCAGAAGGATCCCCGGGGAGCTGTTTTTT. It codes for CASTARGRRIPGELFF.

V is TRBV21-1 and J is TRBJ1-2; TRBD1 is the table's D call, not checked against the DNA. TRBV21-1 is labeled a pseudogene. The CDR3 runs 18 residues. CDR3 region: CASSKGGTGGLIRYGYTF. In nucleotides, the CDR3 is TGTGCCAGCAGCAAAGGGGGGACAGGGGGCCTAATAAGGTATGGCTACACCTTC.

The chain combines TRBV30 with TRBJ2-2, with 8 bases fitting TRBD2. Germline trimming cut 3 bases from V and 6 bases from J; bases unmatched to any gene: 9. From germline, CDR1 is GTSNPN and CDR2 SVGIG (reference sequence). The CDR3 loop spans 15 amino acids. The DNA for the CDR3 is TGTGCCTGGAGCGCCCCGGGAGGGCTGGCCGGGGAGCTGTTTTTT. This translates into CAWSAPGGLAGELFF. The whole variable domain, filled in from reference TRBV30 and TRBJ2-2, reads SQTIHQWPATLVQPVGSPLSLECTVEGTSNPNLYWYRQAAGRGLQLLFYSVGIGQISSEVPQNLSASRPQDRQFILSSKKLLLSDSGFYLCAWSAPGGLAGELFFGEGSRLTVL.

The chain has TRBV9 and TRBJ2-7; D is unclear. This CDR3 has 14 residues. The V end lost 0 bases, the J end lost 0 bases, and 7 bases lay between the germline ends. Germline V gene lookup returns CDR1 SGDLS and CDR2 YYNGEE. The chain's CDR3 is CASSVDSFSYEQYF. As DNA, the CDR3 is TGTGCCAGCAGCGTAGACAGCTTCTCCTACGAGCAGTACTTC.

V is TRBV5-1 and J is TRBJ2-7, with TRBD2 matching over 8 bases. V lost 6 bases, J lost 2 bases, and 7 bases stayed unmatched. The CDR3 totals 14 residues. Germline values: CDR1 SGHRS, CDR2 YFSETQ. Written as DNA, the CDR3 is TGCGCCAGCAACGGGAGGGGAAGTACCTACGAGCAGTACTTC. As protein: CASNGRGSTYEQYF.

V and J are TRBV28 and TRBJ1-3; 9 nucleotides agree with TRBD1. V shed 4 bases, J shed 0 bases, and the junction held 7 bases outside the gene matches. CDR1 is MDHEN, CDR2 SYDVKM, per germline. The CDR3 covers 17 residues. CDR3 DNA sequence: TGTGCCAGCAGTTCTGGGGGACAGGGAAACTCTGGAAACACCATATATTTT. It specifies CASSSGGQGNSGNTIYF.

The chain has TRBV6-1 and TRBJ1-5; 7 positions agree with TRBD1. This CDR3 spans 13 amino acids. J gave up 5 bases and V 6 bases, and 4 bases lay outside the gene matches. The germline V gene has CDR1 MNHNS and CDR2 SASEGT. The chain's CDR3 is CASRMTGYQPQHF. The CDR3 region has the DNA TGTGCCAGCAGGATGACAGGGTATCAGCCCCAGCATTTT.

The chain recombines TRBV25-1 with TRBJ2-1; tentatively, D is TRBD1 (5 bases). V was cut by 7 bases and J by 7 bases, with 8 bases left in between. Germline V gene sequence: CDR1 MGHDK, CDR2 SYGVNS. The length of the CDR3 is 11 residues. The CDR3 sequence is CASKSGNEQFF. The CDR3 DNA reads TGTGCCAGCAAATCAGGGAATGAGCAGTTCTTC.

This chain links TRBV15 with TRBJ2-1; 8 nucleotides align to TRBD1. Unmatched junction bases numbered 3, after V lost 8 bases and J lost 3 bases. The length of the CDR3 is 13 residues. CDR1 and CDR2 (germline): LNHNV, YYDKDF (reference sequence). Here the CDR3 reads CATGTGSYNEQFF. In nucleotides, the CDR3 is TGTGCCACCGGGACAGGAAGCTACAATGAGCAGTTCTTC.

The J gene is TRBJ2-3, the V gene TRBV5-1, with 7 bases fitting TRBD1. This CDR3 contains 16 residues. Germline V gene lookup returns CDR1 SGHRS and CDR2 YFSETQ. Germline trimming cut 5 bases from V and 0 bases from J; bases unmatched to any gene: 9. The CDR3 region is CASRPGTAPSTDTQYF. CDR3 sequence (DNA): TGCGCCAGCAGACCAGGGACAGCTCCTAGCACAGATACGCAGTATTTT.

The J gene is TRBJ2-5, the V gene TRBV11-3, with D maybe TRBD2 (6 bases). The CDR3 has 15 amino acids. Trimming cost V 1 base and J 2 bases, with 11 bases left between them. The germline gives CDR1 SGHNT, CDR2 YENEEA. CDR3 in amino acids: CASSLGEVQQETQYF. In DNA, the CDR3 is TGTGCCAGCAGCTTAGGGGAGGTGCAGCAAGAGACCCAGTACTTC.

The rearrangement links TRBV27 to TRBJ1-2; 7 bases match TRBD1. V was clipped by 7 bases and J by 3 bases; unmatched bases: 8. The germline CDR1 and CDR2 sequences are MNHEY and SMNVEV (reference sequence). The CDR3 runs 14 residues. The CDR3 DNA reads TGTGCCAGCACGTCCCGGGACAGATACTATGGCTACACCTTC. Its protein is CASTSRDRYYGYTF.

This chain links TRBV7-9 with TRBJ2-1; the D is unclear. With 3 bases removed from V and 7 bases from J, the gap between germline ends came to 13 bases. The CDR3 has 14 amino acids. Germline-derived CDR1 and CDR2 are SEHNR and FQNEAQ (reference sequence). DNA for the CDR3: TGTGCCAGCAGCTTCTCCATACCCACTAATGAGCAGTTCTTC. This gives the protein CASSFSIPTNEQFF. The whole variable domain, filled in from reference TRBV7-9 and TRBJ2-1, reads DTGVSQNPRHKITKRGQNVTFRCDPISEHNRLYWYRQTLGQGPEFLTYFQNEAQLEKSRLLSDRFSAERPKGSFSTLEIQRTEQGDSAMYLCASSFSIPTNEQFFGPGTRLTVL.

The V and J genes are TRBV11-2 and TRBJ2-7; tentative D call: TRBD2 (6 bases). In germline, CDR1 is SGHAT, CDR2 FQNNGV. This CDR3 has 14 residues. V gave up 5 bases and J gave up 3 bases, with 14 bases separating them. In nucleotides, the CDR3 is TGTGCCAGCAGCGCGGGACCCCAGTTCTACGAGCAGTACTTC. This sequence encodes CASSAGPQFYEQYF. The variable domain in full, with the rest retrieved from reference TRBV11-2 and TRBJ2-7, is EAGVAQSPRYKIIEKRQSVAFWCNPISGHATLYWYQQILGQGPKLLIQFQNNGVVDDSQLPKDRFSAERLKGVDSTLKIQPAKLEDSAVYLCASSAGPQFYEQYFGPGTRLTVT.